This paragraph covers one TCR beta chain sequence. Its cognate antigen has yet to be identified. It has no much larger one-base neighbor in the sample; base qualities were not kept. The germline V gene (reference sequence) gives CDR1 as MNHEY and CDR2 as SMNVEV. Its CDR3 holds 15 amino acids, cysteine through phenylalanine. The read is trimmed to its CDR3 DNA, 45 bases read in frame from base 1. Here V drops 6 bases and J drops 4 bases, and the junction holds 11 bases not matched to any gene. The immunoSEQ Assay, a bias-controlled multiplex PCR, was used to amplify TCRbeta CDR3 regions from genomic DNA. The study's own analysis went as follows. Within the assay, amplification of reference gene primers was used to estimate how many nucleated cells each sample contained. To quantify the absolute abundance of each unique TCRbeta CDR3 rearrangement, sequence reads were collapsed and filtered. For each sample, productive Simpson clonality was calculated as the square root of Simpson's diversity index across productive rearrangements. The clones in this table, taken by TCRdb from immuneACCESS, are in-frame only. Not every clone is retained; where verified, under half of the shortfall comes from an unresolved V gene, and the cause of the rest is unknown. V and J calls plus clone size are reproduced from that table; the DNA served to infer D and trimming. The sample table records 60,000 or so clones; over 70% of these occur just once. In total, the top ten clones hold about 10% of the sample.

These data come from a study of blood T cell repertoires in COVID-19 (dated by TCRdb to 2018 to 2020). With regard to the full study: Collaborator samples came from the United States, Italy and Spain and covered acute and convalescent phases of COVID-19. The material from the prospective study consisted of cDNA or gDNA derived from T cells, B-cell-depleted T cells, or PBMCs. Deeply sampled blood TCRbeta repertoires from subjects exposed to, actively infected with, or recovered from COVID-19 were included in the dataset. A freely available public database, intended as a resource for researchers studying the immune response to SARS-CoV-2, is where the repertoires were released. Samples were obtained from the ongoing ImmuneRACE study (first 160 participants) and from 1,200 or so subjects provided by 6 global collaborators. The sample metadata nearly always contained a de-identified subject ID, COVID-19 status, age in years and sex. Where available, HLA class I and class II types were taken from metadata supplied by the sample provider and were not determined by assay-based typing. Summary of the overall study and its limitations: How much clinical and demographic metadata was included differed by source and by participant, and the metadata was provided uncurated.

One collaborating source in Seattle enrolled patients while the patients were actively infected and followed the patients over time throughout the course of disease. Collaborating institutions collected whole blood in K2EDTA tubes following their own protocols. Collaborator samples were shipped for TCRbeta analysis as frozen whole blood, isolated PBMCs, or DNA extracted from either sample type. This sequence originates from a man aged 30 to 45 with COVID-19, enrolled during active disease. The chain is made from TRBV27 and TRBJ1-1; 7 nucleotides in the junction match TRBD1. Sequencing was performed on peripheral blood. CDR3 loop: CASRDGQVGSTEAFF. Here is the DNA: TGTGCCAGCAGAGACGGACAGGTTGGGAGCACTGAAGCTTTCTTT.